This TCR beta chain appears in the sequencing data of a study of blood T cell repertoires in COVID-19. Study overall: Italy, Spain and the United States were the sources of the convalescent and acute COVID-19 samples. Sources were T cells, B-cell-depleted T cells, or PBMCs; the material itself was cDNA or gDNA.

CDR1 is SGHTA and CDR2 is FQGNSA in the germline V gene. Trimming removed 6 bases from V and 7 bases from J; junction bases left unmatched: 7. This CDR3 is 14 amino acids long. Original methodology: The assay estimated nucleated cells by amplifying reference gene primers. Using immunoSEQ multiplex PCR, the repertoire was profiled, and TCRdb retains in-frame clones only, with some absent. Clone size and the V and J calls come from that table; the DNA yielded D and trimming. Of about 140,000 clones detected, about 87% appear once; the ten largest clones hold under 6.5%. Specimen: peripheral blood. The rearrangement joins TRBV7-2 to TRBJ2-1, with 9 nucleotides matching TRBD1. The source is a human donor in a cohort sampled during active COVID-19. This CDR3 is CASRLGQGRNEQFF. In DNA, the CDR3 is TGTGCCAGCAGACTCGGACAGGGGCGGAATGAGCAGTTCTTC.